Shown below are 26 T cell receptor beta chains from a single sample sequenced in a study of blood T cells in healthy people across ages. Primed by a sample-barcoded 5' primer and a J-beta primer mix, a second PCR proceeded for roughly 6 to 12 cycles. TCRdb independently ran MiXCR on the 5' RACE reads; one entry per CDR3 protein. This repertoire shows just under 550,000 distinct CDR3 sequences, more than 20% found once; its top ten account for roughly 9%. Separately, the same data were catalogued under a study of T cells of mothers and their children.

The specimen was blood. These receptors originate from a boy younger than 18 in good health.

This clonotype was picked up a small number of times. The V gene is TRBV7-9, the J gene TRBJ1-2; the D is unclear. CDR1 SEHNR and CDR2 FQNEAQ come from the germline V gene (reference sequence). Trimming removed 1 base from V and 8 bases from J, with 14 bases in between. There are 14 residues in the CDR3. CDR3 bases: TGTGCCAGCAGCTTAGAGTTGCCAAGCGGGGGCTACACCTTC. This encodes CASSLELPSGGYTF.

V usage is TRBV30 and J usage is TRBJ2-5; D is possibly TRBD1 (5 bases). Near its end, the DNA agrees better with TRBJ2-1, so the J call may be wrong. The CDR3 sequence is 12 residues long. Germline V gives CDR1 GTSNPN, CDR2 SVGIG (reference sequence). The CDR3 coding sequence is TGTGCCTGGAGTGTACAGGTTTCCGAGCAGTTCTTC. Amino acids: CAWSVQVSEQFF.

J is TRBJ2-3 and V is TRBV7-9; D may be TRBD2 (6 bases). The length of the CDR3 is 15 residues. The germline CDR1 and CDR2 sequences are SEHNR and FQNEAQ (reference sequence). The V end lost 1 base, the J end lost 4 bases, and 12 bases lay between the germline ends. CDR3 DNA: TGTGCCAGCAGCTTAGTCTCCAGGGAGGCAGATACGCAGTATTTT. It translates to CASSLVSREADTQYF.

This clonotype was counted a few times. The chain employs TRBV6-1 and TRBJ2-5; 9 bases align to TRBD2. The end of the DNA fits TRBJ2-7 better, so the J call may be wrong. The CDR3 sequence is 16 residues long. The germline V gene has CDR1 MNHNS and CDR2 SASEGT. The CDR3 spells CASSRLLAGDVYEQYF. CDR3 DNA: TGTGCCAGCAGCCGGCTATTAGCGGGAGATGTCTACGAGCAGTACTTC.

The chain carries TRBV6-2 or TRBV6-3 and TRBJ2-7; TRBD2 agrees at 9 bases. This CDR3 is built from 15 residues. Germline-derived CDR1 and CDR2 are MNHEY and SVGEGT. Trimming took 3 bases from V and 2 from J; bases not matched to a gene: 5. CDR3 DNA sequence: TGTGCCAGCAGTTATGATAGCGGGGGCGCCTACGAGCAGTACTTC. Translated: CASSYDSGGAYEQYF.

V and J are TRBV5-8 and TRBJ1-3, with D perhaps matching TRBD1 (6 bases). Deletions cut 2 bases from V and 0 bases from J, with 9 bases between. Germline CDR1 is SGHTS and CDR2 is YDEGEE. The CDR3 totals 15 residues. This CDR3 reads CASSFDRISGNTIYF. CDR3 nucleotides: TGTGCCAGCAGCTTCGACAGGATCTCTGGAAACACCATATATTTT.

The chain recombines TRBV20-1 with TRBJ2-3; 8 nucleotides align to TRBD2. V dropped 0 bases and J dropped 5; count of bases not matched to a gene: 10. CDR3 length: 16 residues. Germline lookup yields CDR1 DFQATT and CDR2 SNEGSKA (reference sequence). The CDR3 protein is CSARDGGAGELDTQYF. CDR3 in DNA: TGCAGTGCTAGAGATGGAGGAGCGGGAGAACTAGATACGCAGTATTTT.

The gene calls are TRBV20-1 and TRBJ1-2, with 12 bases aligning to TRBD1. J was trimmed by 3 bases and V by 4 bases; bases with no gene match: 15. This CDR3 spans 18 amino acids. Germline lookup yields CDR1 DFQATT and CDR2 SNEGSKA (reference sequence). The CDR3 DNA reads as TGCAGTGCTAACTCCTTAGGGACAGGGGGCCTGGGGGACTATGGCTACACCTTC. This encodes CSANSLGTGGLGDYGYTF.

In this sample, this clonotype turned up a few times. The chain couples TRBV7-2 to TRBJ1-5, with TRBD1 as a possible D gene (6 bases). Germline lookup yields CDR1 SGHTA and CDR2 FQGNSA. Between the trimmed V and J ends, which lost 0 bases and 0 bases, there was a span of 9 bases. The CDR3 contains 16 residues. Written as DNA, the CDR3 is TGTGCCAGCAGCTTAGCCAGGGGCTATAGCAATCAGCCCCAGCATTTT. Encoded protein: CASSLARGYSNQPQHF.

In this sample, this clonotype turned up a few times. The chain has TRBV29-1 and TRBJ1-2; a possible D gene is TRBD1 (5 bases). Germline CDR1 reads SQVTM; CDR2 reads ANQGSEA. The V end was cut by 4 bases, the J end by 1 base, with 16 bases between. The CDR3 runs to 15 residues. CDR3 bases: TGCAGCGTTGGAGCGGTTCGGGACCTTAACTATGGCTACACCTTC. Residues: CSVGAVRDLNYGYTF.

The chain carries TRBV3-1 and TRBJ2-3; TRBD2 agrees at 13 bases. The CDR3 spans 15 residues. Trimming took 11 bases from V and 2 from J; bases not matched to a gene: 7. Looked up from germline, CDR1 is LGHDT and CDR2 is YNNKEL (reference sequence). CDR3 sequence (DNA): TGTGCCGCAGGACTAGCGGGAGCCCTCACAGATACGCAGTATTTT. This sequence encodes CAAGLAGALTDTQYF.

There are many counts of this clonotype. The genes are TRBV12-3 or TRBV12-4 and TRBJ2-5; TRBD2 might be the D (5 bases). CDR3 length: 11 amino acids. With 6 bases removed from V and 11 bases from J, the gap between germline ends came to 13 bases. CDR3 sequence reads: CASSRGWEQYF. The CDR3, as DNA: TGTGCCAGCAGCCGGGGTTGGGAGCAGTACTTC.

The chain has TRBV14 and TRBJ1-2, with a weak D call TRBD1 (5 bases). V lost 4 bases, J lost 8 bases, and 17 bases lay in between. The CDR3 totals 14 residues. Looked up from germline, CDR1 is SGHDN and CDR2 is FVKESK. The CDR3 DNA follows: TGTGCCAGCAGCCCGGCGGCCAGGGCGAGAGGCTACACCTTC. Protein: CASSPAARARGYTF.

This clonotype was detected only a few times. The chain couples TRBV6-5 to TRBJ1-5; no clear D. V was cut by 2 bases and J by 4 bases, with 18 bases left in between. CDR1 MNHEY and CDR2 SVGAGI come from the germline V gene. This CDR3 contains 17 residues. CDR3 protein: CASSYGQSGRVNQPQHF. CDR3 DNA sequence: TGTGCCAGCAGTTACGGGCAATCCGGGAGGGTGAATCAGCCCCAGCATTTT.

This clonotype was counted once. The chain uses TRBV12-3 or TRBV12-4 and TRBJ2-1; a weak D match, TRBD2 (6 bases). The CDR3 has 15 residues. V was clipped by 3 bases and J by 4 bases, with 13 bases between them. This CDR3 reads CASSFPGTSYNEQFF. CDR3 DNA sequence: TGTGCCAGCAGTTTTCCCGGGACTTCATACAATGAGCAGTTCTTC.

The chain's CDR3 is CASSPFSLSSYNEQFF. CDR3 coding DNA: TGTGCCAGCAGCCCCTTTAGCCTGAGCTCCTACAATGAGCAGTTCTTC. This chain joins TRBV7-2 and TRBJ2-1; D not resolved. Germline lookup yields CDR1 SGHTA and CDR2 FQGNSA. The CDR3 extends over 16 amino acids. V was shortened by 5 bases and J by 0 bases, with 14 bases between the two germline ends.

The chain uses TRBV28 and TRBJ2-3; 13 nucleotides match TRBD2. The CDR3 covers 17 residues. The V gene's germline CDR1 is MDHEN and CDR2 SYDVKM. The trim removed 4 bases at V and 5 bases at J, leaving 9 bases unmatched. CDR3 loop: CASSSQGLAGVEDTQYF. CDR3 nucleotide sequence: TGTGCCAGCAGTTCCCAAGGACTAGCGGGAGTTGAAGATACGCAGTATTTT. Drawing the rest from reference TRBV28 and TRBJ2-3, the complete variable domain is DVKVTQSSRYLVKRTGEKVFLECVQDMDHENMFWYRQDPGLGLRLIYFSYDVKMKEKGDIPEGYSVSREKKERFSLILESASTNQTSMYLCASSSQGLAGVEDTQYFGPGTRLTVL.

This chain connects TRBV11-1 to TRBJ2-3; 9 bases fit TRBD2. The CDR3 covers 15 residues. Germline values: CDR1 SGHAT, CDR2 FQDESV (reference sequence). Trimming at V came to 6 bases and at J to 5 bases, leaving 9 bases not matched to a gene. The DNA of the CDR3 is TGTGCCAGCAGTATCCGTAGCGGGGGCAGAGATACGCAGTATTTT. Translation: CASSIRSGGRDTQYF.

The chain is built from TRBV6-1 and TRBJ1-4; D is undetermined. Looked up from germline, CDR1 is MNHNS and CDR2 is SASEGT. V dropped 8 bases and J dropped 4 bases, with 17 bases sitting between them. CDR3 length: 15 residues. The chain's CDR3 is CASAPNVGFNEKLFF. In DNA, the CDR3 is TGTGCCAGCGCCCCAAACGTGGGTTTTAATGAAAAACTGTTTTTT.

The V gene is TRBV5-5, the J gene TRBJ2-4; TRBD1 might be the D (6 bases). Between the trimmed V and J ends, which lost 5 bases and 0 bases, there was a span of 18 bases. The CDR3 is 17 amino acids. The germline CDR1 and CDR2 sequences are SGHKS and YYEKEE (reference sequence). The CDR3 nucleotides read TGTGCCAGCAGTAAAACAGGGCTTCCTGTAGCCAAAAACATTCAGTACTTC. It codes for CASSKTGLPVAKNIQYF.

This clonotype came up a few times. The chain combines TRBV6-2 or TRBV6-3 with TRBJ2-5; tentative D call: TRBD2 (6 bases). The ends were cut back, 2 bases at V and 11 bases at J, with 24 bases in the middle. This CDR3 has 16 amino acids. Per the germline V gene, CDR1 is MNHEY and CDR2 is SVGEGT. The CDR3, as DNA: TGTGCCAGCAGTTACGGGGGAGTGACGGATCCGGGGGAGCAGTACTTC. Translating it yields CASSYGGVTDPGEQYF.

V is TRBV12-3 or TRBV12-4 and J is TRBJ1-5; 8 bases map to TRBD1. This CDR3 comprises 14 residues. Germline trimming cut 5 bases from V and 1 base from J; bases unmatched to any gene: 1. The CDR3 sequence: CASSRTGSNQPQHF. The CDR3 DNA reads TGTGCCAGCAGTCGGACAGGGAGCAATCAGCCCCAGCATTTT.

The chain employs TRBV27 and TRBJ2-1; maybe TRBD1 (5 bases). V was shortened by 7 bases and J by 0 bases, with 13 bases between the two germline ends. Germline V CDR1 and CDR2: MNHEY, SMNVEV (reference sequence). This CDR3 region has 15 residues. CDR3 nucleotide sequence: TGTGCCAGCACACAGGTACTAAGCTCCTACAATGAGCAGTTCTTC. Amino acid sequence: CASTQVLSSYNEQFF.

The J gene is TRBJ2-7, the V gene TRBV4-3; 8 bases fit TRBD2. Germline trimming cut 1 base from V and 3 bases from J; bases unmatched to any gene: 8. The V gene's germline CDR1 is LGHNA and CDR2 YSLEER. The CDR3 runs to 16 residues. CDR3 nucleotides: TGCGCCAGCAGCCAAGCGGCTAGCGGGTTTGGCTACGAGCAGTACTTC. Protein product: CASSQAASGFGYEQYF.

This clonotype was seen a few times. CDR3 sequence reads: CASRAPRLRDGTDTQYF. CDR3 coding DNA: TGTGCCAGCAGAGCGCCCAGACTCAGGGACGGCACAGATACGCAGTATTTT. This chain uses TRBV2 with TRBJ2-3; D may correspond to TRBD1 or TRBD2 (5 bases each). V was cut by 6 bases and J by 1 base, with 20 bases left in between. Germline assignment: CDR1 SNHLY and CDR2 FYNNEI. The CDR3 spans 17 residues.

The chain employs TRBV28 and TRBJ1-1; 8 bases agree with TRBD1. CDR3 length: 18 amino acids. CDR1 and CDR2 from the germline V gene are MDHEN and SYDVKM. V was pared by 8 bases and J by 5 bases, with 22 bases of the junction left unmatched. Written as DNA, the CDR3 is TGTGCCAGCCGCCCCTCGTCCACCGACAGGGGAGGTGTAACTGAAGCTTTCTTT. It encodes CASRPSSTDRGGVTEAFF.